One and the same sample provided the 18 T cell receptor beta chains below, sequenced in a study of blood T cell repertoires in COVID-19. Clones were read by immunoSEQ multiplex PCR, and TCRdb kept only the in-frame ones, dropping some. The repertoire holds 300,000 to 400,000 clones, around 91% seen once, with less than 3.5% in the top ten. Sequencing was carried out using peripheral blood. The receptor source for this set is a woman between 18 and 29 years old who had recovered from COVID-19.

The chain couples TRBV19 to TRBJ2-1, with 9 bases matching TRBD2. The CDR3 runs to 16 residues. V trimming: 1 base; J trimming: 9 bases; junction bases outside the gene matches: 10. Germline V gene lookup returns CDR1 LNHDA and CDR2 SQIVND (reference sequence). The CDR3 sequence: CASSIGVAGGHLEQFF. CDR3 sequence (DNA): TGTGCCAGTAGTATAGGGGTGGCGGGAGGGCATCTTGAGCAGTTCTTC.

The V call is TRBV7-6, the J call TRBJ2-1; 7 positions agree with TRBD2. The V gene end was trimmed by 2 bases and the J gene end by 7 bases; junction bases not matched to a gene: 8. This CDR3 has 15 amino acids. CDR1 is SGHVS, CDR2 FNYEAQ, per germline. CDR3 coding DNA: TGTGCCAGCAGCTTAAACGCGGGAGCGAGTAATGAGCAGTTCTTC. This translates into CASSLNAGASNEQFF.

The chain joins TRBV6-5 to TRBJ1-3; maybe TRBD1 (6 bases). This CDR3 region has 14 residues. V lost 2 bases, J lost 2 bases, and 7 bases lay in between. CDR1 is MNHEY and CDR2 is SVGAGI in the germline V gene. The CDR3 region is CASSYRDTGNTIYF. The CDR3 region has the DNA TGTGCCAGCAGTTACCGGGACACTGGAAACACCATATATTTT.

The V call is TRBV5-1, the J call TRBJ1-1, with 9 bases aligning to TRBD1. Germline V gene lookup returns CDR1 SGHRS and CDR2 YFSETQ. The CDR3 length is 15 residues. V gave up 0 bases and J gave up 6 bases; unmatched junction bases: 6. CDR3 nucleotides: TGCGCCAGCAGCTTGGGCGGACAGGGGAAGCCTGAAGCTTTCTTT. Protein product: CASSLGGQGKPEAFF.

The DNA of the CDR3 is TGTGCCAGCAGCCAAATGAGGCGGGGGACTAGCACAGATACGCAGTATTTT. It is translated as CASSQMRRGTSTDTQYF. The V gene is TRBV3-1 (or the pseudogene TRBV3-2), the J gene TRBJ2-3; 7 bases map to TRBD2. Germline V lookup: CDR1 LGHDT, CDR2 YNNKEL (reference sequence). CDR3 length: 17 amino acids. V shed 2 bases and J 0 bases; nucleotides not matched to a gene: 8.

The genes are TRBV13 and TRBJ1-2; D unclear. V lost 7 bases to trimming and J lost 2 bases, with 8 bases between them. CDR1 is PRHDT, CDR2 FYEKMQ, per germline (reference sequence). The CDR3 spans 12 residues. For the CDR3, the DNA is TGTGCCAGCAAGGCAGGAAACTATGGCTACACCTTC. Translated, it gives CASKAGNYGYTF.

The rearrangement links TRBV11-3 to TRBJ2-7, with no clear D. The CDR3 consists of 12 residues. Germline V gene lookup returns CDR1 SGHNT and CDR2 YENEEA. V was trimmed by 3 bases and J by 2 bases, leaving 5 bases between them. In DNA form, the CDR3 reads TGTGCCAGCAGCTTCGACACCTACGAGCAGTACGTC. Translating gives CASSFDTYEQYV.

CDR3 coding DNA: TGTGCCACCAGTGATCCTGGACCGGGGCAGCCCCAGCATTTT. Amino acids: CATSDPGPGQPQHF. The rearrangement links TRBV24-1 to TRBJ1-5; unclear D gene. V lost 3 bases and J 7 bases, leaving 12 bases between the germline ends. Germline CDR1 is KGHDR and CDR2 is SFDVKD. The CDR3 extends over 14 amino acids.

This chain uses TRBV2 with TRBJ2-7; 9 bases line up with TRBD1. CDR3 length: 16 residues. The V gene's germline CDR1 is SNHLY and CDR2 FYNNEI. Germline trimming cut 6 bases from V and 3 bases from J; bases unmatched to any gene: 12. In DNA, the CDR3 is TGTGCCAGCAGGCGAGCCCTCGGGACAGGGAACTACGAGCAGTACGTC. As protein: CASRRALGTGNYEQYV.

The V gene is TRBV13, the J gene TRBJ2-3; the match to TRBD2 covers 14 bases. The V segment lost 5 bases and the J segment 3 bases; nucleotides outside the gene matches: 4. Germline V gives CDR1 PRHDT, CDR2 FYEKMQ (reference sequence). The CDR3 consists of 16 residues. CDR3 DNA: TGTGCCAGCAGCCCCCGACTAGCGGGAGGGACAGATACGCAGTATTTT. Encoded protein: CASSPRLAGGTDTQYF.

CDR3 DNA sequence: TGTGCCAGCAGCGACCGGGACTTTAGGACTAGCTCGAATTACAATGAGCAGTTCTTC. Translated, it gives CASSDRDFRTSSNYNEQFF. The chain recombines TRBV7-9 with TRBJ2-1, with TRBD2 identical over 8 bases. Germline lookup yields CDR1 SEHNR and CDR2 FQNEAQ (reference sequence). The CDR3 covers 19 residues. V dropped 5 bases and J dropped 4; count of bases not matched to a gene: 19.

V and J are TRBV30 and TRBJ2-7, with D perhaps matching TRBD1 (5 bases). V dropped 0 bases and J dropped 2 bases, with 8 bases sitting between them. CDR1 and CDR2 from the germline V gene are GTSNPN and SVGIG (reference sequence). This CDR3 has 13 amino acids. The CDR3 DNA is TGTGCCTGGAGTGTAGTCAGGGCCTACGAGCAGTACGTC. It yields the protein CAWSVVRAYEQYV.

The chain recombines TRBV2 with TRBJ2-5; TRBD1 agrees at 7 bases. Trimming removed 6 bases from V and 5 bases from J; junction bases left unmatched: 12. CDR1 is SNHLY, CDR2 FYNNEI, per germline. This CDR3 region has 15 residues. For the CDR3, the DNA is TGTGCCAGCAGAACGGGACAGCCAAGTGGGGAGACCCAGTACTTC. It yields the protein CASRTGQPSGETQYF.

This CDR3 is CASSFHRATEAFF. The CDR3 DNA reads TGTGCCAGCAGTTTTCACAGGGCTACTGAAGCTTTCTTT. V is TRBV27 and J is TRBJ1-1; D possibly corresponds to TRBD1 (6 bases). Per germline, CDR1 MNHEY and CDR2 SMNVEV (reference sequence). V was trimmed by 3 bases and J by 5 bases, leaving 10 bases between them. The CDR3 totals 13 residues.

This clone occurred once. In DNA form, the CDR3 reads TGTGCCAGCAGTTACGTCTTCACAGATACGCAGTATTTT. As protein: CASSYVFTDTQYF. This rearrangement joins TRBV6-2 or TRBV6-3 to TRBJ2-3, with D unclear. Germline assignment: CDR1 MNHEY and CDR2 SVGEGT. Trimming cost V 2 bases and J 2 bases, with 5 bases left between them. The CDR3 contains 13 residues.

The chain carries TRBV13 and TRBJ2-3; 9 nucleotides align to TRBD2. The CDR3 has 16 amino acids. V lost 5 bases and J lost 0; bases outside the gene matches: 6. Looked up from germline, CDR1 is PRHDT and CDR2 is FYEKMQ (reference sequence). The CDR3 DNA reads TGTGCCAGCAGCCTATACACTAGCGGGAGCACAGATACGCAGTATTTT. It translates to CASSLYTSGSTDTQYF.

The chain couples TRBV7-9 to TRBJ2-1; D unclear. Trimming cost V 4 bases and J 9 bases, with 10 bases left between them. Germline V gene lookup returns CDR1 SEHNR and CDR2 FQNEAQ (reference sequence). The CDR3 totals 12 residues. As DNA, the CDR3 is TGTGCCAGCAGCTCCTCCCCTTTTGAGCAGTTCTTC. Protein product: CASSSSPFEQFF.

The rearrangement uses TRBV5-6 and TRBJ2-7; tentatively, D is TRBD1 (6 bases). The CDR3 runs to 14 residues. Deletions cut 0 bases from V and 11 bases from J, with 18 bases between. CDR1 and CDR2 from the germline V gene are SGHDT and YYEEEE. CDR3 sequence: CASSLAGQLFGEYV. The CDR3 nucleotides are TGTGCCAGCAGCTTGGCCGGACAGCTTTTTGGGGAGTACGTC.